The rows below give T cell receptor beta chains drawn from one sample of a study of cytomegalovirus exposure and HLA in healthy donors. TCRdb's copy holds only in-frame clones and misses some; the assay was immunoSEQ multiplex PCR. The sample has about 120,000 clones, about 80% seen once. The sequencing input was PBMCs. The receptors were gathered from a woman in her forties in good health and CMV-seropositive. The CDR3 runs from the conserved cysteine through the conserved F or W. D genes are given only for firm matches. The listing skips clone size in some rows; elsewhere it reads once, few, many or a size class.

d_gene	abundance	v_gene	j_gene	CDR3nt	CDR3aa
.	few	TRBV6-6	TRBJ2-1	TGTGCCAGCAGTGGACAGCCCAATGAGCAGTTCTTC	CASSGQPNEQFF
TRBD1	.	TRBV19	TRBJ1-2	TGTGCCAGCCAAGACAGGGGAGTGAGGGGCTACACCTTC	CASQDRGVRGYTF
.	.	TRBV5-1	TRBJ2-1	TGCGCCAGCAGCTTGTCGCTGGAGGAGCAGTTCTTC	CASSLSLEEQFF
TRBD2	.	TRBV2	TRBJ2-4	TGTGCCAGCAGTAGGGATAGCGGGAGGGCCGGAAACATTCAGTACTTC	CASSRDSGRAGNIQYF
.	.	TRBV7-6	TRBJ2-7	TGTGCCAGCAGCCCCGGGACAGAGCAGTACTTC	CASSPGTEQYF
TRBD2	.	TRBV13	TRBJ2-3	TGTGCCAGCAGCTTTGGCCGTTTAGCGGGAGGTGATACGCAGTATTTT	CASSFGRLAGGDTQYF
TRBD2	few	TRBV4-2	TRBJ2-3	TGTGCCAGCAGCCAGACTAGCGGGGGGGCCGCAGATACGCAGTATTTT	CASSQTSGGAADTQYF
.	.	TRBV5-6	TRBJ1-6	TGTGCCAGCAGCCTGGGTGTACAGGGATACTCCTATAATTCACCCCTCCACTTT	CASSLGVQGYSYNSPLHF
TRBD1	once	TRBV2	TRBJ2-7	TGTGCCAGCAGTCAAACGGGACAGGGCGTTTACGAGCAGTACTTC	CASSQTGQGVYEQYF
.	once	TRBV4-3	TRBJ2-1	TGCGCCAGCAGCCGTGTCTTTGGTCCGGGGTCCTACAATGAGCAGTTCTTC	CASSRVFGPGSYNEQFF
.	few	TRBV27	TRBJ2-7	TGTGCCAGCAGGCCCCCGACAGGTCCCCCCTACGAGCAGTACTTC	CASRPPTGPPYEQYF
.	few	TRBV6-1	TRBJ2-7	TGTGCCAGCAGTGAATTCCCAGGGAGGGAGCAGTACTTC	CASSEFPGREQYF
.	.	TRBV6-5	TRBJ2-2	TGTGCCAGCAGTTACTCCCCTGGGTCAGGTACCGGGGAGCTGTTTTTT	CASSYSPGSGTGELFF
TRBD2	once	TRBV9	TRBJ2-1	TGTGCCAGCAGCGTAGGCGCTAGCGGGAGGGCCGGTATAGATGAGCAGTTCTTC	CASSVGASGRAGIDEQFF
TRBD2	few	TRBV6-5	TRBJ2-1	TGTGCCAGCAGTTCCGGGACTAGCGGTAACAATGAGCAGTTCTTC	CASSSGTSGNNEQFF
.	once	TRBV4-3	TRBJ2-7	TGCGCCAGCAGCCAAGAGGTGGCGGTCCGCTACGAGCAGTACTTC	CASSQEVAVRYEQYF
TRBD2	.	TRBV7-7	TRBJ2-2	TGTGCTAGCAGCTTAGCGGGGGTCGGCGGGACGGCCGGGGAGCTGTTTTTT	CASSLAGVGGTAGELFF
TRBD1	.	TRBV4-1	TRBJ1-2	TGCGCCAGCAGCCAAGACAGGGGGCGCAACTATGGCTACACCTTC	CASSQDRGRNYGYTF
.	few	TRBV2	TRBJ1-1	TGTGCCAGCATGAAGGACAGGAACACTGAAGCTTTCTTT	CASMKDRNTEAFF
.	.	TRBV19	TRBJ2-7	TGTGCCAGTAGTATAGGAGGGAGCTCCTACGAGCAGTACTTC	CASSIGGSSYEQYF
.	.	TRBV19	TRBJ2-2	TGTGCCACTAGGCGGGGCCAGGGGGACACCGGGGAGCTGTTTTTT	CATRRGQGDTGELFF
TRBD1	.	TRBV27	TRBJ1-2	TGTGCCAGCAGTTTGGCGAGGGACAGGGGGAATGGCTACACCTTC	CASSLARDRGNGYTF
.	.	TRBV7-9	TRBJ1-6	TGTGCCAGCAGCTTAGCGGAGACAAAGCTACTAGCACCCCTCCACTTT	CASSLAETKLLAPLHF
.	.	TRBV5-4	TRBJ1-2	TGTGCCAGCAGCTGGGGGCGGCAGCAAACTAACTATGGCTACACCTTC	CASSWGRQQTNYGYTF
.	.	TRBV12-2	TRBJ1-5	TGTGCAAGTCGACGTAACGACAGGGGGAGCAATCAGCCCCAGCATTTT	CASRRNDRGSNQPQHF
TRBD1	.	TRBV5-6	TRBJ1-1	TGTGCCAGCAGGGGGACAGGGAGGAGGGGGACTGAAGCTTTCTTT	CASRGTGRRGTEAFF
.	few	TRBV7-2	TRBJ1-2	TGTGCCAGCAGCCGACTCAACTATGGCTACACCTTC	CASSRLNYGYTF
.	.	TRBV5-1	TRBJ1-2	TGCGCCAGCAACAACGGGGGGGGCTACACCTTC	CASNNGGGYTF
.	.	TRBV6-1	TRBJ2-5	TGTGCCAGCAGTGCCCGGTCAGGGAAGCTTTGGGGGACCCAGTACTTC	CASSARSGKLWGTQYF
.	few	TRBV19	TRBJ1-4	TGTGCCAGTAGTCGAACCGGAGAACTTAATGAAAAACTGTTTTTT	CASSRTGELNEKLFF
.	.	TRBV11-2	TRBJ2-7	TGTGCCAGCAGCTGGGGGACGGGGGACGAGCAGTACTTC	CASSWGTGDEQYF
.	.	TRBV7-2	TRBJ2-7	TGTGCCAGCAGCTTCGGTGGAGGCGGCGAGCAGTACTTC	CASSFGGGGEQYF
TRBD1	once	TRBV30	TRBJ1-2	TGTGCCTGGAGTCGGGACAGGGGCAGCTATGGCTACACCTTC	CAWSRDRGSYGYTF
.	.	TRBV30	TRBJ1-2	TGTGCCTGGGTACTCCCTGGTGGCTATGGCTACACCTTC	CAWVLPGGYGYTF
TRBD1	.	TRBV2	TRBJ2-1	TGTGCCAGCGGGCTGGACAGGGGGCTTGATGAGCAGTTCTTC	CASGLDRGLDEQFF
.	.	TRBV5-1	TRBJ2-5	TGCGCCAGCAGCTTGGATCCAGGTCAAGGGACCCAGTACTTC	CASSLDPGQGTQYF
TRBD2	.	TRBV19	TRBJ2-6	TGTGCCAGTAGACTTTCGGGGGGACGAGGGGCCAACGTCCTGACTTTC	CASRLSGGRGANVLTF
.	once	TRBV5-1	TRBJ2-6	TGCGCCAGCAGCCCAACCCTGGAGAGCTCTGGGGCCAACGTCCTGACTTTC	CASSPTLESSGANVLTF
TRBD1	.	TRBV5-1	TRBJ2-5	TGCGCCAGCAGCCTCGGGACAGGCAGGGAGACCCAGTACTTC	CASSLGTGRETQYF
TRBD1	.	TRBV5-4	TRBJ1-2	TGTGCCAGCAGCCGACAGGGGGCAAGGGGCTACACCTTC	CASSRQGARGYTF
TRBD1	.	TRBV29-1	TRBJ1-2	TGCAGCGTTGAGGCGGGACAGCCAACTAACTATGGCTACACCTTC	CSVEAGQPTNYGYTF
.	.	TRBV14	TRBJ1-1	TGTGCCAGCGCGCGGGCGCCCACTGAAGCTTTCTTT	CASARAPTEAFF
TRBD2	.	TRBV7-6	TRBJ2-7	TGTGCCAGCAGCTTGAGACTAGCGGAGAACCTTTACGAGCAGTACTTC	CASSLRLAENLYEQYF
.	.	TRBV5-1	TRBJ2-4	TGCGCCAGCAGCTTGGGGGGGGAAAACATTCAGTACTTC	CASSLGGENIQYF
.	.	TRBV7-7	TRBJ2-1	TGTGCTAGCAGCCAGAGCGGACAGTCGAATGAGCAGTTCTTC	CASSQSGQSNEQFF
TRBD1	few	TRBV19	TRBJ1-3	TGTGCCAGTAGTGCATATTGGGACAGTCAGCCTGGAAACACCATATATTTT	CASSAYWDSQPGNTIYF
TRBD2	.	TRBV10-3	TRBJ2-7	TGTGCCATCAGTGATGGACTAGCGGGGGGAGACTCCTACGAGCAGTACTTC	CAISDGLAGGDSYEQYF
TRBD1	.	TRBV27	TRBJ1-2	TGTGCCAGCAGTTTCCTGTCAGGGGGGATTGGCTACACCTTC	CASSFLSGGIGYTF
.	.	TRBV27	TRBJ2-3	TGTGCCAGCAGCCATACAGATACGCAGTATTTT	CASSHTDTQYF
.	.	TRBV14	TRBJ2-3	TGTGCCAGCAGCCCTCGGACAGACCTTTTCACAGATACGCAGTATTTT	CASSPRTDLFTDTQYF
TRBD1	.	TRBV5-1	TRBJ1-4	TGCGCCAGCAGCCATGACAGGGGCAGGGCAACTAATGAAAAACTGTTTTTT	CASSHDRGRATNEKLFF
.	.	TRBV2	TRBJ1-5	TGTGCCAGCAGTGTAACAGGCAATCAGCCCCAGCATTTT	CASSVTGNQPQHF
TRBD2	once	TRBV9	TRBJ2-5	TGTGCCAGCAGCGTAGGGGCTAGCGGGGGGCCGGAGACCCAGTACTTC	CASSVGASGGPETQYF
TRBD1	medium-sized	TRBV19	TRBJ1-1	TGTGCCAGTAGCTACTACCGGGACAGGGTCACTGAAGCTTTCTTT	CASSYYRDRVTEAFF
TRBD1	.	TRBV30	TRBJ1-4	TGTGCCTGGAGTGTTAAGGGGGCGAAACTGTTTTTT	CAWSVKGAKLFF
TRBD2	few	TRBV9	TRBJ2-6	TGTGCCAGCAGCGTAGATGCGGGGGGGCCTGGGGCCAACGTCCTGACTTTC	CASSVDAGGPGANVLTF
TRBD2	.	TRBV7-6	TRBJ2-1	TGTGCCAGCAGCTTGGGACTAGCGGGAGGGTCACAGAATGAGCAGTTCTTC	CASSLGLAGGSQNEQFF
.	.	TRBV6-1	TRBJ2-3	TGTGCCAGCAGTATGACAGCTCCTAGCACAGATACGCAGTATTTT	CASSMTAPSTDTQYF
TRBD2	.	TRBV18	TRBJ2-2	TGTGCCAGCTCACGGACTAGCGGGACCACGAACACCGGGGAGCTGTTTTTT	CASSRTSGTTNTGELFF
TRBD1	.	TRBV5-1	TRBJ1-1	TGCGCCAGCAGCTTGAACGGACAGGGGCTCACTGAAGCTTTCTTT	CASSLNGQGLTEAFF